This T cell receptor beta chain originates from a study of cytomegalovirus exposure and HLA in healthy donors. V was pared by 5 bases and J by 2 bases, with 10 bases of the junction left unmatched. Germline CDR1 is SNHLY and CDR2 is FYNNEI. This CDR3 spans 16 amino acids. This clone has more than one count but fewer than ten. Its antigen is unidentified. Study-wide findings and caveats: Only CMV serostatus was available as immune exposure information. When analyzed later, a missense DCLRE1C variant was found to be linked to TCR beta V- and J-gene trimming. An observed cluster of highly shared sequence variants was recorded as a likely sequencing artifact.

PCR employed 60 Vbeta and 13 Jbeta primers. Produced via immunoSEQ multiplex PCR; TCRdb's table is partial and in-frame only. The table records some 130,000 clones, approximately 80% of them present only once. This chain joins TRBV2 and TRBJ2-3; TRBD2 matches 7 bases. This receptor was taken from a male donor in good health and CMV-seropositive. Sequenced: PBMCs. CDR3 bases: TGTGCCAGCAGTACCAGCGGGGAACCGACCACAGATACGCAGTATTTT. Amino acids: CASSTSGEPTTDTQYF.